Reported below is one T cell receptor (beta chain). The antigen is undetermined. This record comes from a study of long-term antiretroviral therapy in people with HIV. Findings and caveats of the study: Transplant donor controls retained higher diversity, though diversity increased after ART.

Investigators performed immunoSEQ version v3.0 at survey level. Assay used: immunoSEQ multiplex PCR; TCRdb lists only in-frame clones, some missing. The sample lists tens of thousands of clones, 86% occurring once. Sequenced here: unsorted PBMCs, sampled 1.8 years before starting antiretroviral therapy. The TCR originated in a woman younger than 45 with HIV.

CDR3 bases: TGTGCCAGCAGTTTGGGTCAGTTCAATCAGCCCCAGCATTTT. It translates to CASSLGQFNQPQHF. J is TRBJ1-5 and V is TRBV6-5; D not resolved. Trimming shortened V by 4 bases and J by 3 bases, and 10 bases separated the two germline ends. There are 14 residues in the CDR3. Germline CDR1 MNHEY, CDR2 SVGAGI.